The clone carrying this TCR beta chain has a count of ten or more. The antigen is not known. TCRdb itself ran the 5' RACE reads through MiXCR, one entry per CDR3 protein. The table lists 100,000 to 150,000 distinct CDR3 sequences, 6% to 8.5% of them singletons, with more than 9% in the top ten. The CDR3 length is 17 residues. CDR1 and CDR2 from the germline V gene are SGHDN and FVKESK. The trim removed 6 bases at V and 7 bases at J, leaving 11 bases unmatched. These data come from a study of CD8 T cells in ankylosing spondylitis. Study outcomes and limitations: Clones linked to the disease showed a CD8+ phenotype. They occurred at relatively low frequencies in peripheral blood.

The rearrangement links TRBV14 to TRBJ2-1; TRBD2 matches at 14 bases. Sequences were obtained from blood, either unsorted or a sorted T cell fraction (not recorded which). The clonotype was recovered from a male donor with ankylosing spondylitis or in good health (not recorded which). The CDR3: CASRSGTSGSDWNEQFF. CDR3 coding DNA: TGTGCCAGCAGAAGCGGGACTAGCGGGAGTGATTGGAATGAGCAGTTCTTC.